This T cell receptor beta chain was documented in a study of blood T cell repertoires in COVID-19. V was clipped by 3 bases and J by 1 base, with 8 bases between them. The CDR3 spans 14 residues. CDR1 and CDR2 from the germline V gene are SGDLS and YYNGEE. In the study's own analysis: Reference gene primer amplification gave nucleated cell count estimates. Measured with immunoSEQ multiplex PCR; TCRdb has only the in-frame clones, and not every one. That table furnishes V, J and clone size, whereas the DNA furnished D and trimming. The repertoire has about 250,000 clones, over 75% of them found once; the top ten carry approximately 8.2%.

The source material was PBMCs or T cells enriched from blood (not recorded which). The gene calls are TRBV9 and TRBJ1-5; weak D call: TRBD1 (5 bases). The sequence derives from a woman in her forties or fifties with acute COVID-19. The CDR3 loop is CASSEQVSNQPQHF. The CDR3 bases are TGTGCCAGCAGCGAACAGGTAAGCAATCAGCCCCAGCATTTT.